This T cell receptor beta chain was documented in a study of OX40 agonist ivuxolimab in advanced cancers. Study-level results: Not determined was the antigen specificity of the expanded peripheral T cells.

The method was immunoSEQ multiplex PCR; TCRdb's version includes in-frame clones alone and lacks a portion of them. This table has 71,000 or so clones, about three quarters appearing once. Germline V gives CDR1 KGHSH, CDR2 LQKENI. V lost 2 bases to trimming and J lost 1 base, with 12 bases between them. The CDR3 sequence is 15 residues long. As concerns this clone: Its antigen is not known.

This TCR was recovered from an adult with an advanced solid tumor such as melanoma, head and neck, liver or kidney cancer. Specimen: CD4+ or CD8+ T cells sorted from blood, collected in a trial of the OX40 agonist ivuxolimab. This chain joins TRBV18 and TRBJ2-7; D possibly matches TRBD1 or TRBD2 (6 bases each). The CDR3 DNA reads TGTGCCAGCTCACCAAACGGAGGGGGTTCCTACGAGCAGTACTTC. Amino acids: CASSPNGGGSYEQYF.